This T cell receptor (beta chain) appears in the sequencing data of a study of spatial heterogeneity in lung cancer. Study at large: Consistently, beta-chain sequences turned up in larger numbers than alpha-chain sequences did. Points from the study as a whole: Blood carried ubiquitous expanded tumor TCRs more at resection than follow-up.

The library protocol tagged each TCR cDNA with a unique molecular identifier. TCRdb re-called the 5' RACE reads with MiXCR, one entry per CDR3 protein. The table records about 60,000 distinct CDR3 sequences, 8.4% of them present only once. Germline V gene lookup returns CDR1 DFQATT and CDR2 SNEGSKA (reference sequence). The CDR3 totals 15 residues. V lost 3 bases, J lost 0 bases, and 11 bases lay in between. A few counts support this clonotype. The antigen remains unidentified. The time point here: sample taken at primary tumor resection. Unsorted samples of tumor, nontumor lung or frozen PBMC had their whole RNA sequenced. Samples were obtained from about 72 donors, all untreated early-stage non-small cell lung cancer patients.

The clonotype comes from a female donor with early-stage non-small cell lung cancer. The genes are TRBV20-1 and TRBJ1-4; D not resolved. The specimen was PBMCs, collected at surgery. Here the CDR3 DNA reads TGCAGTGCTAGTAGGTGGGGAGCAACTAATGAAAAACTGTTTTTT. It translates to CSASRWGATNEKLFF.